This T cell receptor beta chain appears in the sequencing data of a study of blood T cell dynamics during melanoma immunotherapy (dated by TCRdb to between 2020 and 2021). For the study in its entirety: Patients with metastatic melanoma were treated with first-line pembrolizumab or nivolumab plus ipilimumab as standard of care in the United Kingdom. Consecutive patients formed a training cohort, and a further independent group of patients from the same centre was pooled into an external validation set. Peripheral T cell receptor repertoires of metastatic melanoma patients were profiled before and after one cycle of checkpoint inhibitor therapy to find early correlates of response. Summary of the overall study and its limitations: The relatively small sample size was recognized as a factor that could limit how well the results generalize. Whether the T cell clones driving repertoire changes were melanoma-specific or reflected general immune activation could not be determined in the study. A bifurcated reorganization of the PBMC repertoire at W3, with increased clonality or increased diversity, was observed in patients who later achieved disease control, unlike in progressors.

The sample's time point label, in plain terms: pre-treatment baseline. Blood samples were taken at two points: before treatment (T0) and at week 3 (W3), which came after the first cycle of checkpoint blockade. Except for a couple of patients with rapid clinical progression, response was assessed 12 weeks after the first infusion by RECIST 1.1; disease control meant complete response, partial response or stable disease. Patients were not eligible if they had prior systemic cancer treatment, concomitant immunosuppressant therapy or synchronous other active malignancies. TCR beta was sequenced in both bulk PBMC and plasma cell-free DNA in order to track circulating cells as well as T cell turnover. Lymphoprep and SepMate tubes were used to isolate PBMC from blood, and red cell lysis was then performed. QIAamp DNA Blood Mini kits were used to extract DNA from PBMC and sorted T cell subsets. This clone was picked up a small number of times. Its antigen remains unidentified. Base quality data are lacking; no much larger clone is found one base away.

Every bulk PBMC sample had a fixed 350 ng of DNA loaded. The immunoSEQ TCRb Assay kit was used according to manufacturer instructions to amplify TCR beta CDR3 sequences from genomic DNA. The KAPA Library Quantification Kit for Illumina platforms was used to quantify the pooled libraries by qPCR. Pooled libraries were sequenced on an Illumina NextSeq 500, clustered at roughly 0.55-1.1 pM. From the authors' description of their analysis: TCR data were analyzed with immunoSEQ ANALYZER and the R LymphoSeq package. A rearrangement efficiency score was calculated as productive divided by the sum of productive and non-productive CDR3 sequences. Clonality was measured with the Gini coefficient and diversity with the Renyi index at alpha=1, compared pairwise between timepoints within each patient. Clonal relatedness, based on an edit distance of 3, and repertoire similarity, based on the Bhattacharyya coefficient, were both computed in LymphoSeq. To classify response, a linear discriminant analysis based on week-3 changes in clonality and diversity was built using the R MASS and caret packages. Sourced from immuneACCESS, this table was stored by TCRdb with only in-frame sequences that have V and J called. A share of the clones is absent; for the studies checked, an unresolved V gene accounts for under half, and the remainder has no known explanation. V, J and clone size derive from that table, while D and trimming were established from the DNA sequence. The sample table shows about 9,900 clones, and 65% to 90% are seen once. About 10% of the sample is in the top ten clones.

The clonotype comes from a human donor with melanoma. The starting material was blood, obtained from a patient treated with checkpoint blockade.

The sequence in DNA is TGTGCCAGTAGTATGGTTAGCAATCAGCCCCAGCATTTT. Its protein reads: CASSMVSNQPQHF. Recombination connected TRBV19 to TRBJ1-5, with no confidently assigned D gene. Including cysteine and phenylalanine, the CDR3 has 13 amino acids. The read is trimmed to its CDR3 DNA, 39 bases read in frame from base 1. CDR1 is given as LNHDA and CDR2 as SQIVND, both from the germline V gene (reference sequence). V sheds 3 bases and J sheds 0 bases, leaving 3 bases between their ends.